This passage covers 13 T cell receptor beta chains from one sample sequenced in a study of blood T cells in healthy people across ages. It was with a sample-barcoded 5' primer and a J-beta primer mix that a second PCR of roughly 7 to 12 cycles was run. Each CDR3 protein is one row after TCRdb ran MiXCR on the 5' RACE reads. The sample lists hundreds of thousands of distinct CDR3 sequences, roughly 44% seen once, with roughly 20% in the top ten. Sequencing was done on a sample of blood. The source is a woman aged 60-75 years in good health.

As concerns this clonotype: At one of its ends the junction is not consistent with the germline gene, which may arise from a read error. CDR3 nucleotide sequence: TGTGCCAGCGGCTTCGGGCTAGCGAGTGAGCAGTTCTTC. This encodes CASGFGLASEQFF. V is TRBV11-1 and J is TRBJ2-1; tentatively, D is TRBD2 (6 bases). The CDR3 extends over 13 amino acids. Germline CDR1 reads SGHAT; CDR2 reads FQDESV (reference sequence).

V and J are TRBV6-1 and TRBJ2-3; 14 nucleotides align to TRBD2. CDR1 is MNHNS and CDR2 is SASEGT in the germline V gene. V lost 2 bases, J lost 4 bases, and 8 bases stayed unmatched. This CDR3 has 18 amino acids. The DNA of the CDR3 is TGTGCCAGCAGTGAATCTAGGACTAGCGGGGGGTTCGCAGATACGCAGTATTTT. This translates into CASSESRTSGGFADTQYF.

The rearrangement uses TRBV6-1 and TRBJ2-4; 8 bases align to TRBD2. Germline V gene data show CDR1 as MNHNS and CDR2 as SASEGT. The CDR3 consists of 13 residues. With 7 bases clipped from V and 13 bases from J, the junction kept 12 bases outside the gene matches. The CDR3 nucleotides are TGTGCCAGCAACCTAGCGGGTTACAATGAGCAGTACTTC. Translating gives CASNLAGYNEQYF.

This clonotype has more than one count but fewer than ten. The chain couples TRBV20-1 to TRBJ2-3; the match to TRBD1 covers 9 bases. With V trimmed by 6 bases and J by 2 bases, 6 bases remained unmatched. CDR1 is DFQATT, CDR2 SNEGSKA, per germline (reference sequence). The length of the CDR3 is 14 residues. CDR3 residues: CSAPGTGNTDTQYF. CDR3 nucleotides: TGCAGTGCCCCCGGGACAGGGAACACAGATACGCAGTATTTT.

The chain combines TRBV4-3 with TRBJ2-5; no reliable D call. Germline V gene sequence: CDR1 LGHNA, CDR2 YSLEER. The V gene lost 1 base and the J gene lost 11 bases, with 20 bases spanning the gap. The CDR3 has 15 amino acids. CDR3 region: CASSQAMLRTAGQYF. In DNA form, the CDR3 reads TGCGCCAGCAGCCAAGCTATGCTGAGGACCGCCGGGCAGTACTTC.

This clonotype was picked up a small number of times. V gene TRBV21-1 combines with J gene TRBJ1-1; the table's D call of TRBD1 was not tested on the DNA. TRBV21-1 is recorded as a pseudogene. This CDR3 has 15 amino acids. The CDR3 sequence is CASSKAGTDFTEAFF. CDR3 bases: TGTGCCAGCAGCAAAGCAGGGACAGACTTCACTGAAGCTTTCTTT.

The chain combines TRBV27 with TRBJ2-1; 7 bases fit TRBD2. This CDR3 comprises 19 residues. From germline, CDR1 is MNHEY and CDR2 SMNVEV (reference sequence). The V and J ends lost 2 bases and 9 bases, in that order; junction bases with no gene match: 22. The CDR3 sequence: CASSLKGASGSTFRLEQFF. The CDR3 nucleotides are TGTGCCAGCAGTTTAAAAGGGGCTAGCGGTTCCACTTTTCGACTTGAGCAGTTCTTC.

The chain uses TRBV13 and TRBJ2-3, with 7 bases matching TRBD1. This CDR3 comprises 16 residues. The trim removed 4 bases at V and 1 base at J, leaving 8 bases unmatched. The germline V gene has CDR1 PRHDT and CDR2 FYEKMQ (reference sequence). CDR3 in amino acids: CASSSRQGRGTDTQYF. The CDR3 DNA follows: TGTGCCAGCAGCTCAAGACAGGGTAGAGGCACAGATACGCAGTATTTT.

The chain combines TRBV5-1 with TRBJ2-3; 7 bases map to TRBD1. Germline V lookup: CDR1 SGHRS, CDR2 YFSETQ. V lost 3 bases and J lost 3; bases outside the gene matches: 4. The CDR3 totals 14 residues. The DNA of the CDR3 is TGCGCCAGCAGCTCGGACAGGTGGACAGATACGCAGTATTTT. This translates into CASSSDRWTDTQYF.

The sample holds a few counts of this clonotype. The rearrangement links TRBV28 to TRBJ2-7, with TRBD2 matching over 13 bases. The V segment lost 6 bases and the J segment 2 bases; nucleotides outside the gene matches: 7. In germline, CDR1 is MDHEN, CDR2 SYDVKM. This CDR3 contains 16 residues. CDR3 region: CASSTPGLAGPYEQYF. The CDR3 DNA reads TGTGCCAGCAGCACCCCGGGACTAGCGGGGCCCTACGAGCAGTACTTC.

This chain uses TRBV24-1 with TRBJ2-3; the D gene is possibly TRBD1 (8 bases). The CDR3 runs to 14 residues. Germline assignment: CDR1 KGHDR and CDR2 SFDVKD. With 9 bases removed from V and 4 bases from J, the gap between germline ends came to 16 bases. The CDR3 DNA follows: TGTGCCACCCAAGACAGGGGAGGGGCAGATACGCAGTATTTT. This translates into CATQDRGGADTQYF.

This clonotype was detected a few times. This chain joins TRBV6-2 or TRBV6-3 and TRBJ2-7, with TRBD1 matching over 8 bases. CDR3 length equals 16 residues. Germline V CDR1 and CDR2: MNHEY, SVGEGT. The junction had 10 bases not matched to a gene; V was cut back by 6 bases and J by 0 bases. The chain's CDR3 is CASSLTRQGRSYEQYF. The CDR3 coding sequence is TGTGCCAGCAGCCTAACAAGACAGGGGCGCTCCTACGAGCAGTACTTC.

Remarks on this clonotype: A read error may be the cause here, since a much bigger clone is one base away. The chain carries TRBV11-1 and TRBJ2-1, with 7 bases matching TRBD2. The ends lost 8 bases at V and 10 bases at J; junction bases unmatched: 11. Germline assignment: CDR1 SGHAT and CDR2 FQDESV (reference sequence). The length of the CDR3 is 13 residues. The CDR3 region has the DNA TGTGCCAGCCGCCCCGCAGGGAGGGAGGAGCAGTTCTTC. It translates to CASRPAGREEQFF.